A selection of T cell receptor beta chains follows, all from one sample in a study of T cells in tumors after PD-1 blockade. Data came from immunoSEQ multiplex PCR; TCRdb stores just in-frame clones and leaves some out. Among around 50,000 clones listed, roughly three quarters were seen once. The sample consisted of PBMCs, taken before anti-PD-1 therapy. The receptors shown here come from a human donor with advanced basal cell or squamous cell carcinoma (not recorded which). CDR3s include the opening cysteine and the closing phenylalanine or tryptophan. A D gene is named only where the DNA matches it firmly.

v_gene,d_gene,CDR3aa
TRBV6-1,-,CASSETGGREKLFF
TRBV24-1,TRBD1,CATSGGDRGWRNINEQFF
TRBV5-1,TRBD1,CASSLGQGWDEQFF
TRBV7-2,TRBD1,CASSLAQGVNTEAFF
TRBV15,-,CATSRDPLTKGEQYF
TRBV19,-,CASSIVNPGGYGYTF
TRBV4-1,-,CASSQDIGGGRAFF
TRBV14,TRBD2,CASSQLGVGGEQFF
TRBV4-2,TRBD1,CASSPADFRDRDYEQYF
TRBV5-1,TRBD1,CASSSYGQGGEQYF